These 9 T cell receptor beta chains came from one sample sequenced in a study of sequential checkpoint blockade in melanoma. TCRdb's table, derived via immunoSEQ multiplex PCR, lists solely in-frame clones and lacks some. This sample yields around 13,000 clones, of which roughly a quarter are seen a single time; approximately 15% belongs to the top ten. Documented treatment: randomized to nivolumab then ipilimumab (arm A) or the reverse (arm B). This sample comprised tumor tissue (inferred from file names), obtained from a patient given nivolumab and ipilimumab in sequence. All receptors come from a human donor with melanoma.

The table lists this clone with many counts. CDR3 amino acids: CASSPRGSGGSHYGYTF. CDR3 DNA sequence: TGTGCCAGCAGCCCGCGTGGGTCAGGGGGGTCTCACTATGGCTACACCTTC. The J gene is TRBJ1-2, the V gene TRBV11-3, with 7 bases identical to TRBD1. The CDR3 has 17 residues. CDR1 SGHNT and CDR2 YENEEA come from the germline V gene. After removal of 5 bases from V and 3 bases from J, the junction contained 15 bases not matched to a gene. The full variable domain, with the rest looked up from reference TRBV11-3 and TRBJ1-2, is EAGVVQSPRYKIIEKKQPVAFWCNPISGHNTLYWYLQNLGQGPELLIRYENEEAVDDSQLPKDRFSAERLKGVDSTLKIQPAELGDSAVYLCASSPRGSGGSHYGYTFGSGTRLTVV.

This clone occurred a few times. The CDR3 is CASSYSITGELFF. The CDR3 DNA is TGTGCCAGCAGTTACTCGATTACCGGGGAGCTGTTTTTT. This rearrangement joins TRBV6-8 to TRBJ2-2; D gene uncertain. CDR3 length: 13 amino acids. Germline loops: CDR1 MNHGY, CDR2 SAAAGT. The V end lost 0 bases, the J end lost 5 bases, and 4 bases lay between the germline ends.

The CDR3 here is CASRAAGPDYNEQFF. The CDR3 DNA follows: TGTGCCAGCAGGGCCGCAGGGCCTGACTACAATGAGCAGTTCTTC. This rearrangement joins TRBV28 to TRBJ2-1; weak D call: TRBD1 (5 bases). The CDR3 spans 15 residues. Trimming shortened V by 6 bases and J by 3 bases, and 15 bases separated the two germline ends. CDR1 and CDR2 (germline): MDHEN, SYDVKM.

The chain combines TRBV2 with TRBJ2-5, with D uncertain. V lost 1 base and J 4 bases, leaving 25 bases between the germline ends. The CDR3 totals 19 residues. The V gene's germline CDR1 is SNHLY and CDR2 FYNNEI. The CDR3 DNA sequence: TGTGCCAGCAGTGAAGTGATTCCAGAACAAGCCGACAAAGCAGAGACCCAGTACTTC. Amino acid sequence: CASSEVIPEQADKAETQYF.

V is TRBV4-1 and J is TRBJ1-1; D call uncertain. There are 14 residues in the CDR3. The V end was cut by 0 bases, the J end by 11 bases, with 16 bases between. Germline assignment: CDR1 MGHRA and CDR2 YSYEKL. The CDR3 is CASSQDSKGGGAFF. As DNA, the CDR3 is TGCGCCAGCAGCCAAGATAGCAAGGGCGGAGGCGCTTTCTTT.

This clone was counted between two and nine times. The chain joins TRBV11-3 to TRBJ1-1; 8 bases fit TRBD1. J gave up 1 base and V 4 bases, and 8 bases lay outside the gene matches. Germline loops: CDR1 SGHNT, CDR2 YENEEA. The CDR3 runs 16 residues. This CDR3 is CASSSGTGGGNTEAFF. The CDR3 bases are TGTGCCAGCAGCTCCGGGACAGGCGGGGGGAACACTGAAGCTTTCTTT.

V and J are TRBV29-1 and TRBJ2-3; 7 nucleotides match TRBD2. CDR3 length equals 17 residues. V dropped 4 bases and J dropped 0; count of bases not matched to a gene: 13. Looked up from germline, CDR1 is SQVTM and CDR2 is ANQGSEA. The CDR3 DNA reads as TGCAGCGTTGGCGGGACTATGAGTGATTCTAGCACAGATACGCAGTATTTT. Translated: CSVGGTMSDSSTDTQYF.

This chain joins TRBV11-3 and TRBJ2-2, with D possibly being TRBD1 or TRBD2 (5 bases each). The length of the CDR3 is 15 residues. In germline, CDR1 is SGHNT, CDR2 YENEEA. The ends were cut back, 3 bases at V and 7 bases at J, with 15 bases in the middle. As DNA, the CDR3 is TGTGCCAGCAGCTTTGGGGCTAGCCGTGGCGGGGAGCTGTTTTTT. Translated, it gives CASSFGASRGGELFF.

The chain joins TRBV9 to TRBJ2-1, with TRBD2 matching 11 bases. Germline-derived CDR1 and CDR2 are SGDLS and YYNGEE. V dropped 4 bases and J dropped 9; count of bases not matched to a gene: 6. The CDR3 sequence is 14 residues long. CDR3 region: CASSLAGGQVEQFF. In DNA form, the CDR3 reads TGTGCCAGCAGCTTAGCGGGAGGGCAGGTTGAGCAGTTCTTC.